This T cell receptor (beta chain) was identified in a study of blood T cell repertoires in COVID-19. Profiled with immunoSEQ multiplex PCR; TCRdb holds only in-frame clones, not every one. The sample lists some 240,000 clones, 85% to 90% seen once, with less than 5% in the top ten. Trimming cost V 3 bases and J 4 bases; bases outside gene matches: 6. The germline CDR1 and CDR2 sequences are SGHTA and FQGNSA. This CDR3 region has 16 residues. What was sequenced was peripheral blood. The chain couples TRBV7-2 to TRBJ2-2; TRBD2 matches 9 bases. This clonotype was sampled from a woman aged 40 to 50 who had recovered from COVID-19. The CDR3 loop reads CASSLRSGRATGELFF. The CDR3 coding sequence is TGTGCCAGCAGCTTGCGTAGCGGGAGAGCCACCGGGGAGCTGTTTTTT.